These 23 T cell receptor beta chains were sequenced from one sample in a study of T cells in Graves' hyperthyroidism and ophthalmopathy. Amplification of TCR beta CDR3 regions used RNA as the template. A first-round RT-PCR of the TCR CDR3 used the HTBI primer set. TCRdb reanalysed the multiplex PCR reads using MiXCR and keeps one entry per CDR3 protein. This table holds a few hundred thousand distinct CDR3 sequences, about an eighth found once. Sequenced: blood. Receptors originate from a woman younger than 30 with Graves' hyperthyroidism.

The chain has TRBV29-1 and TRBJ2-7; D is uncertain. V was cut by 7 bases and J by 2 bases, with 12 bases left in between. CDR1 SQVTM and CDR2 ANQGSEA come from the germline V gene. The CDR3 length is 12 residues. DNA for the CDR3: TGCAGCGCGGCTGGCGGAACCTACGAGCAGTACTTC. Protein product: CSAAGGTYEQYF.

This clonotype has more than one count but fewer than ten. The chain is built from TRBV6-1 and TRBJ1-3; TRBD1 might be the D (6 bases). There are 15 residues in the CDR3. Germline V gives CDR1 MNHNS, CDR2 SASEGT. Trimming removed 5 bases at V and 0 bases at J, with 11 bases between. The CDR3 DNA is TGTGCCAGCAGTCGGACAGCCTACTCTGGAAACACCATATATTTT. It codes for CASSRTAYSGNTIYF.

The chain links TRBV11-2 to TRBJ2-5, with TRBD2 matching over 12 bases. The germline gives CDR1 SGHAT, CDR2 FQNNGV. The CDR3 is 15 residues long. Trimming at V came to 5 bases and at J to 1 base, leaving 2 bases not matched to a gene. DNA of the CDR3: TGTGCCAGCAGCCGACTAGCGGGAGTCCAAGAGACCCAGTACTTC. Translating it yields CASSRLAGVQETQYF.

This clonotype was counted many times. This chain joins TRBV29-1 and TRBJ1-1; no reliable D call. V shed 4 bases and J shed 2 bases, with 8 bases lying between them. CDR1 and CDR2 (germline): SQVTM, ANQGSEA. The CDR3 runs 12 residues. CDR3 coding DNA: TGCAGCGTTGGGTGGGGAAACACTGAAGCTTTCTTT. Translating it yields CSVGWGNTEAFF.

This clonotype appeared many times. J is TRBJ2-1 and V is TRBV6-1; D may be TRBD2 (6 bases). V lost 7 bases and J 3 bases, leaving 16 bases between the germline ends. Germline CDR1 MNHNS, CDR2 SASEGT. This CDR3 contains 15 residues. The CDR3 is CASITGLSSYNEQFF. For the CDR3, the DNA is TGTGCCAGCATAACGGGACTGTCAAGCTACAATGAGCAGTTCTTC.

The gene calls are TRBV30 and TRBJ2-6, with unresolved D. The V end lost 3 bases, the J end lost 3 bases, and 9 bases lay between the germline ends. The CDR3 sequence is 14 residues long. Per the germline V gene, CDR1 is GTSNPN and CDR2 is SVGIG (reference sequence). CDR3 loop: CAWRLGVGANVLTF. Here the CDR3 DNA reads TGTGCCTGGAGGTTAGGAGTTGGGGCCAACGTCCTGACTTTC. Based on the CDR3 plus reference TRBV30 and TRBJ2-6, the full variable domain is SQTIHQWPATLVQPVGSPLSLECTVEGTSNPNLYWYRQAAGRGLQLLFYSVGIGQISSEVPQNLSASRPQDRQFILSSKKLLLSDSGFYLCAWRLGVGANVLTFGAGSRLTVL.

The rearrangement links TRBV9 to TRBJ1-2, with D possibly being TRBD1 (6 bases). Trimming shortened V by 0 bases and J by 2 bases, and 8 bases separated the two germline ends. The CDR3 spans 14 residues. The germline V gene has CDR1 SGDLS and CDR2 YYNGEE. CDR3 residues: CASSVGDRNYGYTF. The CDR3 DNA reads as TGTGCCAGCAGCGTAGGTGACAGGAACTATGGCTACACCTTC.

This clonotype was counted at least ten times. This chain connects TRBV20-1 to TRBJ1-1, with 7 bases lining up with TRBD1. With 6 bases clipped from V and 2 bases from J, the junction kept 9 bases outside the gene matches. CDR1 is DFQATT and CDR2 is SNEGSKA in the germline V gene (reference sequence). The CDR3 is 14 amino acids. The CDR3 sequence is CSAPAGGRNTEAFF. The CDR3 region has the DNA TGCAGTGCCCCAGCAGGGGGGCGCAACACTGAAGCTTTCTTT.

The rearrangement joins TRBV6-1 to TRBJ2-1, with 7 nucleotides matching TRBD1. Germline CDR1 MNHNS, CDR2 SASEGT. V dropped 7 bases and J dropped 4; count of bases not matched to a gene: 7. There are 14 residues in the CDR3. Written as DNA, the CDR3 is TGTGCCAGCACCCCGGGACAGAAATACAATGAGCAGTTCTTC. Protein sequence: CASTPGQKYNEQFF.

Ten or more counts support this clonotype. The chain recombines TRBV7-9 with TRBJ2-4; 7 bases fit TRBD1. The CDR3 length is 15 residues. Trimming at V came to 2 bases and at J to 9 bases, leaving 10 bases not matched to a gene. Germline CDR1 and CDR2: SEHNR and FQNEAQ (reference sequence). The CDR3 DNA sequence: TGTGCCAGCAGCTTAAGACAGGGTACTGATTCCATTCAGTACTTC. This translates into CASSLRQGTDSIQYF.

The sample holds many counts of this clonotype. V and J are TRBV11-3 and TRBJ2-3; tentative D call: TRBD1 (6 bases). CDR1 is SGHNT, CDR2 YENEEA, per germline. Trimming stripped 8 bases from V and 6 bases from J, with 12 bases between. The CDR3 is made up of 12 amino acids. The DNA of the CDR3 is TGTGCCAGCGCCTGGACAGCCGATACGCAGTATTTT. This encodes CASAWTADTQYF.

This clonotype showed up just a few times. Written as DNA, the CDR3 is TGCAGTGCTCAGACCTCTAAACGCGTAGGCAATGAGCAGTTCTTC. Protein sequence: CSAQTSKRVGNEQFF. V usage is TRBV20-1 and J usage is TRBJ2-1; no clear D gene. Looked up from germline, CDR1 is DFQATT and CDR2 is SNEGSKA (reference sequence). The CDR3 loop spans 15 amino acids. Trimming cost V 5 bases and J 6 bases, with 20 bases left between them.

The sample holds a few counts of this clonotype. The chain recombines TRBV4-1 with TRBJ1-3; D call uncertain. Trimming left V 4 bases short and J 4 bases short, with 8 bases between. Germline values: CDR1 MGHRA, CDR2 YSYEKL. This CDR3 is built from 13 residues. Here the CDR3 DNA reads TGCGCCAGCAGCCCCCTAGACGGAAACACCATATATTTT. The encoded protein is CASSPLDGNTIYF.

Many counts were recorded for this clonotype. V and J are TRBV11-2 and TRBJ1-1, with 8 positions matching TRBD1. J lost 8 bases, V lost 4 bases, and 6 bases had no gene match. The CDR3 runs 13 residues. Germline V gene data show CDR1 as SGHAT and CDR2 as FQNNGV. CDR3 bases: TGTGCCAGCAGCTATACAGGGGGTGCGGAAGCTTTCTTT. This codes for CASSYTGGAEAFF.

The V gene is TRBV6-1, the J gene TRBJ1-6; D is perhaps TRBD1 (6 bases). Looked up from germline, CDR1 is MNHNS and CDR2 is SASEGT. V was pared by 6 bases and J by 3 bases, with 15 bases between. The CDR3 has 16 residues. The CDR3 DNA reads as TGTGCCAGCAGGGCCTCGAGACAGGACTATAATTCACCCCTCCACTTT. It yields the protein CASRASRQDYNSPLHF.

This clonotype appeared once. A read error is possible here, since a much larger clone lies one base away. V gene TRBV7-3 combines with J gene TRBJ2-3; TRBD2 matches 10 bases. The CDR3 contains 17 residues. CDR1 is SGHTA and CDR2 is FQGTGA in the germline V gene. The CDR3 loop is CGSSALAGEEFLHTQYF. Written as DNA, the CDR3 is TGTGGCAGCAGCGCCCTAGCGGGAGAGGAGTTTCTGCATACGCAGTATTTT.

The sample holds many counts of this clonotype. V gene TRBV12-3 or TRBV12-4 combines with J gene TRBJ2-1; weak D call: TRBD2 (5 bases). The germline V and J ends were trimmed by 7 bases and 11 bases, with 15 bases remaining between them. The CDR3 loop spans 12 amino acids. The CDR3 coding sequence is TGTGCCAGCACCATCCTGAGAGGGCAGCAGTTCTTC. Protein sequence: CASTILRGQQFF.

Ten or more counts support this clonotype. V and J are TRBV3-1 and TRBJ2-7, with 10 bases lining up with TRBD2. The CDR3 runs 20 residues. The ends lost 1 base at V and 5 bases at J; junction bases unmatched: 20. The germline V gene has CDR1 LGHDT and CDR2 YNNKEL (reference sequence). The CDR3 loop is CASSQASGLAEVSPRDEQYF. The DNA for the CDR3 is TGTGCCAGCAGCCAAGCTAGTGGACTAGCGGAGGTATCCCCGCGGGACGAGCAGTACTTC.

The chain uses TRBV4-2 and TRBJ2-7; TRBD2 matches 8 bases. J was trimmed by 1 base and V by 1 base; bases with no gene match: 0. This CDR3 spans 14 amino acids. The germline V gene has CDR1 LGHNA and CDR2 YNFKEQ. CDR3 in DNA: TGTGCCAGCAGCCAAGCGGGAGGGTCCTACGAGCAGTACTTC. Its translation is CASSQAGGSYEQYF.

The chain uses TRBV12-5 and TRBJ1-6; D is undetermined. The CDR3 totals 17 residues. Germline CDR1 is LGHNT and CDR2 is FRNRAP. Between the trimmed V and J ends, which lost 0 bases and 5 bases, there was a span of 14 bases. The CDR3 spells CASGLVLPRRDNSPLHF. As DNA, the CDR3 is TGTGCTAGTGGTTTGGTCTTACCCCGGAGGGATAATTCACCCCTCCACTTT.

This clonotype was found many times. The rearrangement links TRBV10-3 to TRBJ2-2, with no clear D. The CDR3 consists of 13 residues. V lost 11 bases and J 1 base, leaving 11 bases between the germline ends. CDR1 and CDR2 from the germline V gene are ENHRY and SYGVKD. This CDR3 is CAVLHQNTGELFF. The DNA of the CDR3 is TGTGCCGTCTTACACCAGAACACCGGGGAGCTGTTTTTT.

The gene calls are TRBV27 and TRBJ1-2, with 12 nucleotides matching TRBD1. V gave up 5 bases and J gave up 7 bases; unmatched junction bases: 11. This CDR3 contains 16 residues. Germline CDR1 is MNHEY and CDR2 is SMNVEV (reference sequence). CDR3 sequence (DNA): TGTGCCAGCAGTCGGAAGGTGGGACAGGGGGCGGGTGGCTACACCTTC. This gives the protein CASSRKVGQGAGGYTF.

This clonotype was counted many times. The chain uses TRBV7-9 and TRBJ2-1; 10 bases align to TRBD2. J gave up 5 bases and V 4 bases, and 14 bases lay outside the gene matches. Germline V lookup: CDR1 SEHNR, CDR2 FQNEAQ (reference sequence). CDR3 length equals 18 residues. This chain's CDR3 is CASSSAGHSGRNDNEQFF. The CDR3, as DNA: TGTGCCAGCAGCTCCGCCGGACATAGCGGGAGGAACGACAATGAGCAGTTCTTC. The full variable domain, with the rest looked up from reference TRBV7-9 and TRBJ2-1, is DTGVSQNPRHKITKRGQNVTFRCDPISEHNRLYWYRQTLGQGPEFLTYFQNEAQLEKSRLLSDRFSAERPKGSFSTLEIQRTEQGDSAMYLCASSSAGHSGRNDNEQFFGPGTRLTVL.